The 31 T cell receptor beta chains reported below all come from one sample, sequenced in a study of shared clonotypes between healthy human individuals. TCRdb's table, derived via immunoSEQ multiplex PCR, lists solely in-frame clones and lacks some. The sample yields approximately 2.1 million clones, over 85% seen once. Sequenced: naive CD4+ T cells from PBMCs. Subset given: CD45RA+ positively selected. These receptors originate from a young man in good health. Some clones in this sample may be carry-over from other donors' samples.

V is TRBV30 and J is TRBJ1-2; D ambiguous. CDR1 is GTSNPN, CDR2 SVGIG, per germline (reference sequence). The CDR3 contains 14 residues. V was shortened by 2 bases and J by 11 bases, with 21 bases between the two germline ends. Written as DNA, the CDR3 is TGTGCCTGGAGTCCTGCACGAGCTCGTAATGATTACACCTTC. As protein: CAWSPARARNDYTF.

The V and J genes are TRBV9 and TRBJ2-1; 12 nucleotides agree with TRBD2. CDR3 length: 18 amino acids. Germline CDR1 and CDR2: SGDLS and YYNGEE. The V and J ends lost 1 base and 2 bases, in that order; junction bases with no gene match: 7. The CDR3 is CASSVSPSGRETYNEQFF. The CDR3 DNA follows: TGTGCCAGCAGCGTAAGCCCTAGCGGGAGGGAAACCTACAATGAGCAGTTCTTC.

About this clone: Other DNA sequences within the sample encode an identical CDR3. This rearrangement joins TRBV10-3 to TRBJ2-1; D remains ambiguous. V dropped 2 bases and J dropped 7 bases, with 3 bases sitting between them. The CDR3 is made up of 11 amino acids. CDR1 ENHRY and CDR2 SYGVKD come from the germline V gene. The CDR3 DNA follows: TGTGCCATCAGTGAGGGGAATGAGCAGTTCTTC. Translated, it gives CAISEGNEQFF.

CDR3 region: CASSDPGTAQETQYF. CDR3 sequence (DNA): TGTGCCAGCAGCGACCCCGGGACAGCACAAGAGACCCAGTACTTC. The V and J genes are TRBV7-3 and TRBJ2-5; 7 bases fit TRBD1. The CDR3 covers 15 residues. Germline CDR1 and CDR2: SGHTA and FQGTGA. J was trimmed by 2 bases and V by 5 bases; bases with no gene match: 8.

Points on this clone: The sample contains more than one DNA sequence encoding this CDR3. J is TRBJ1-4 and V is TRBV5-1; 8 bases line up with TRBD1. The ends lost 4 bases at V and 2 bases at J; junction bases unmatched: 7. Germline V gene lookup returns CDR1 SGHRS and CDR2 YFSETQ. The CDR3 is 16 amino acids. The chain's CDR3 is CASSLGQGSTNEKLFF. The CDR3 bases are TGCGCCAGCAGCCTCGGACAGGGTTCGACTAATGAAAAACTGTTTTTT.

The gene calls are TRBV5-1 and TRBJ2-5; D call uncertain. The CDR3 extends over 13 amino acids. Trimming shortened V by 4 bases and J by 2 bases, and 9 bases separated the two germline ends. The V gene's germline CDR1 is SGHRS and CDR2 YFSETQ. In nucleotides, the CDR3 is TGCGCCAGCAGCGCCCCACCTCAAGAGACCCAGTACTTC. This codes for CASSAPPQETQYF.

The CDR3 spells CASSEFPYSGRAPDTQYF. CDR3 in DNA: TGCGCCAGCAGTGAGTTCCCTTATAGCGGGAGGGCCCCAGATACGCAGTATTTT. The V and J genes are TRBV10-1 and TRBJ2-3; the match to TRBD2 covers 11 bases. The V gene end was trimmed by 1 base and the J gene end by 4 bases; junction bases not matched to a gene: 10. The CDR3 totals 18 residues. Germline values: CDR1 WNHNN, CDR2 SYGVQD (reference sequence).

The rearrangement uses TRBV7-2 and TRBJ2-7, with TRBD2 identical over 7 bases. The CDR3 consists of 17 residues. Trimming cost V 4 bases and J 0 bases; bases outside gene matches: 12. CDR1 SGHTA and CDR2 FQGNSA come from the germline V gene. This chain's CDR3 is CASSSETSRPYSYEQYF. In DNA, the CDR3 is TGTGCCAGCAGCTCCGAGACTAGCCGGCCGTACTCCTACGAGCAGTACTTC. The complete variable domain, with remaining parts taken from reference TRBV7-2 and TRBJ2-7, reads GAGVSQSPSNKVTEKGKDVELRCDPISGHTALYWYRQSLGQGLEFLIYFQGNSAPDKSGLPSDRFSAERTGGSVSTLTIQRTQQEDSAVYLCASSSETSRPYSYEQYFGPGTRLTVT.

The rearrangement links TRBV30 to TRBJ1-2, with 9 nucleotides matching TRBD1. Germline CDR1 and CDR2: GTSNPN and SVGIG (reference sequence). CDR3 length: 11 amino acids. After removal of 7 bases from V and 8 bases from J, the junction contained 5 bases not matched to a gene. The CDR3 region has the DNA TGTGCCTCGGGACAGGGCGTAGGCTACACCTTC. This gives the protein CASGQGVGYTF.

This chain uses TRBV2 with TRBJ2-3, with a tentative D call TRBD2 (6 bases). CDR3 length: 15 residues. Germline V gene data show CDR1 as SNHLY and CDR2 as FYNNEI. V was cut by 7 bases and J by 7 bases, with 21 bases left in between. Here the CDR3 reads CASTQRFLGGNTQYF. In nucleotides, the CDR3 is TGTGCCAGCACCCAAAGATTCCTGGGGGGAAATACGCAGTATTTT.

This chain joins TRBV18 and TRBJ1-1, with 7 bases matching TRBD1. This CDR3 is built from 15 residues. Trimming took 3 bases from V and 4 from J; bases not matched to a gene: 8. Germline V gene data show CDR1 as KGHSH and CDR2 as LQKENI. CDR3 nucleotide sequence: TGTGCCAGCTCACCGGTGACAGGGTCGGTCACTGAAGCTTTCTTT. This translates into CASSPVTGSVTEAFF.

This clone was seen only once. The chain recombines TRBV6-6 with TRBJ1-1, with D tentatively TRBD1 (6 bases). CDR3 length equals 16 residues. Trimming took 5 bases from V and 1 from J, leaving 17 bases between them. CDR1 MNHNY and CDR2 SVGAGI come from the germline V gene (reference sequence). CDR3 DNA: TGTGCCAGCAGTAAAATCGGCTCGGACAGGAACACTGAAGCTTTCTTT. This encodes CASSKIGSDRNTEAFF.

The chain carries TRBV28 and TRBJ2-2; 8 bases map to TRBD1. V dropped 10 bases and J dropped 6; count of bases not matched to a gene: 10. Germline lookup yields CDR1 MDHEN and CDR2 SYDVKM. This CDR3 has 14 amino acids. CDR3 DNA: TGTGCCACCCCTCCGACAGGGGTTCCCGGGGAGCTGTTTTTT. Its protein is CATPPTGVPGELFF.

V usage is TRBV6-6 and J usage is TRBJ2-7; perhaps TRBD1 as D (5 bases). The CDR3 is 12 amino acids. V was trimmed by 5 bases and J by 4 bases, leaving 9 bases between them. CDR1 and CDR2 from the germline V gene are MNHNY and SVGAGI (reference sequence). The CDR3 region is CASSATVYEQYF. CDR3 sequence (DNA): TGTGCCAGCAGTGCGACAGTTTACGAGCAGTACTTC.

V usage is TRBV28 and J usage is TRBJ2-3; D is unresolved. CDR3 size: 13 residues. With 3 bases removed from V and 9 bases from J, the gap between germline ends came to 13 bases. Germline CDR1 and CDR2: MDHEN and SYDVKM. CDR3 residues: CASSFRSVSTQYF. The DNA for the CDR3 is TGTGCCAGCAGTTTTCGGTCGGTATCGACGCAGTATTTT.

V usage is TRBV19 and J usage is TRBJ2-1, with 10 bases matching TRBD1. The CDR3 consists of 15 residues. V trimming: 2 bases; J trimming: 8 bases; junction bases outside the gene matches: 6. Germline V gives CDR1 LNHDA, CDR2 SQIVND (reference sequence). The CDR3 protein is CASSIRQGARDEQFF. The CDR3, as DNA: TGTGCCAGTAGTATACGACAGGGGGCGCGGGATGAGCAGTTCTTC.

This chain uses TRBV28 with TRBJ1-2; D is unresolved. Between the trimmed V and J ends, which lost 7 bases and 2 bases, there was a span of 8 bases. CDR1 MDHEN and CDR2 SYDVKM come from the germline V gene. The CDR3 is 12 residues long. CDR3 protein: CASNGRNYGYTF. CDR3 nucleotides: TGTGCCAGCAATGGGCGGAACTATGGCTACACCTTC.

V is TRBV25-1 and J is TRBJ1-2; 8 bases fit TRBD1. CDR1 MGHDK and CDR2 SYGVNS come from the germline V gene. J lost 5 bases, V lost 3 bases, and 8 bases had no gene match. The CDR3 contains 15 residues. CDR3 amino acids: CASSEGFDRGYGYTF. The CDR3 DNA follows: TGTGCCAGCAGTGAGGGTTTCGACAGGGGATATGGCTACACCTTC.

This sequence joins TRBV6-4 and TRBJ2-1; the D gene is possibly TRBD1 (6 bases). This CDR3 is built from 16 residues. The V gene's germline CDR1 is MRHNA and CDR2 SNTAGT. V lost 6 bases and J 8 bases, leaving 23 bases between the germline ends. The CDR3 DNA sequence: TGTGCCAGCAGCGAACAATTCAGACAGGCTGGGGATGAGCAGTTCTTC. Protein: CASSEQFRQAGDEQFF.

This sequence joins TRBV4-2 and TRBJ2-7, with 7 bases identical to TRBD1. Germline V lookup: CDR1 LGHNA, CDR2 YNFKEQ. The ends lost 3 bases at V and 3 bases at J; junction bases unmatched: 2. The CDR3 totals 13 residues. The CDR3 protein is CASSQTGIYEQYF. The CDR3 DNA sequence: TGTGCCAGCAGCCAGACAGGGATCTACGAGCAGTACTTC.

The chain uses TRBV5-1 and TRBJ2-1, with TRBD1 matching over 7 bases. V dropped 3 bases and J dropped 4; count of bases not matched to a gene: 4. This CDR3 spans 14 amino acids. The V gene's germline CDR1 is SGHRS and CDR2 YFSETQ. The chain's CDR3 is CASSSQGLYNEQFF. As DNA, the CDR3 is TGCGCCAGCAGCTCACAGGGGTTATACAATGAGCAGTTCTTC. The entire variable domain, with the rest obtained from reference TRBV5-1 and TRBJ2-1, is as follows: KAGVTQTPRYLIKTRGQQVTLSCSPISGHRSVSWYQQTPGQGLQFLFEYFSETQRNKGNFPGRFSGRQFSNSRSEMNVSTLELGDSALYLCASSSQGLYNEQFFGPGTRLTVL.

The rearrangement links TRBV7-2 to TRBJ2-2; TRBD1 agrees at 7 bases. This CDR3 region has 16 residues. Germline CDR1 SGHTA, CDR2 FQGNSA. J was trimmed by 1 base and V by 5 bases; bases with no gene match: 7. The CDR3 loop reads CASSVQGVQNTGELFF. The CDR3 bases are TGTGCCAGCAGCGTTCAGGGGGTTCAGAACACCGGGGAGCTGTTTTTT.

This chain links TRBV4-3 with TRBJ2-7; possibly TRBD1 or TRBD2 for D (5 bases each). Germline CDR1 LGHNA, CDR2 YSLEER. Trimming cost V 4 bases and J 0 bases, with 10 bases left between them. The CDR3 is 14 residues long. CDR3 loop: CASSRGSSSYEQYF. In DNA form, the CDR3 reads TGCGCCAGCAGCCGGGGGTCTAGCTCCTACGAGCAGTACTTC.

This chain joins TRBV15 and TRBJ2-7, with TRBD1 identical over 8 bases. The germline V gene encodes CDR1 LNHNV and CDR2 YYDKDF (reference sequence). The CDR3 runs 19 residues. J lost 3 bases, V lost 7 bases, and 23 bases had no gene match. Here the CDR3 DNA reads TGTGCCACCACAACCAGGGGACAGGCTTTGGTGTTGGGGTTCTACGAGCAGTACTTC. It specifies CATTTRGQALVLGFYEQYF.

The chain couples TRBV5-4 to TRBJ1-1; D might be TRBD1 (5 bases). CDR3 length: 15 residues. Trimming left V 2 bases short and J 1 base short, with 12 bases between. CDR1 and CDR2 from the germline V gene are SGHNT and YYREEE (reference sequence). DNA of the CDR3: TGTGCCAGCAGCTTCACGTTGGGGGGGAACACTGAAGCTTTCTTT. It encodes CASSFTLGGNTEAFF.

The J gene is TRBJ2-1, the V gene TRBV19, with 8 bases fitting TRBD2. Germline CDR1 LNHDA, CDR2 SQIVND (reference sequence). The V gene end was trimmed by 1 base and the J gene end by 1 base; junction bases not matched to a gene: 0. The CDR3 has 15 residues. CDR3 coding DNA: TGTGCCAGTAGTATAGTAGCGGGGTCCTACAATGAGCAGTTCTTC. Translated, it gives CASSIVAGSYNEQFF.

In its sample, this clone was seen a few times. The chain links TRBV28 to TRBJ1-1; possible D gene TRBD1, 5 bases. Germline lookup yields CDR1 MDHEN and CDR2 SYDVKM. This CDR3 is built from 14 residues. V lost 3 bases to trimming and J lost 4 bases, with 12 bases between them. The CDR3 spells CASSFSSRVTEAFF. The DNA for the CDR3 is TGTGCCAGCAGTTTTTCTAGCAGGGTCACTGAAGCTTTCTTT.

The J gene is TRBJ1-2, the V gene TRBV5-4; TRBD1 is a possible D gene (5 bases). The CDR3 runs to 19 residues. Per the germline V gene, CDR1 is SGHNT and CDR2 is YYREEE (reference sequence). V lost 2 bases and J 0 bases, leaving 23 bases between the germline ends. The CDR3 region has the DNA TGTGCCAGCAGCTTCATAACCGGGACGGTCGCCCCCACTAACTATGGCTACACCTTC. Residues: CASSFITGTVAPTNYGYTF.

V gene TRBV4-1 combines with J gene TRBJ2-2; TRBD1 might be the D (6 bases). V lost 4 bases and J lost 1, with 13 bases in between. The V gene's germline CDR1 is MGHRA and CDR2 YSYEKL. This CDR3 is built from 16 residues. The CDR3 protein is CASSPNRDGNTGELFF. The DNA for the CDR3 is TGCGCCAGCAGCCCCAACAGGGACGGGAACACCGGGGAGCTGTTTTTT.

This clone was picked up one time. The V and J genes are TRBV25-1 and TRBJ2-2; 8 positions agree with TRBD2. With V trimmed by 3 bases and J by 6 bases, 6 bases remained unmatched. The CDR3 totals 15 residues. The germline V gene encodes CDR1 MGHDK and CDR2 SYGVNS. The CDR3 is CASSESGSLPGELFF. The CDR3 DNA is TGTGCCAGCAGTGAGAGCGGGAGTCTCCCCGGGGAGCTGTTTTTT.

This chain joins TRBV11-2 and TRBJ1-5; D uncertain. The V and J ends lost 3 bases and 5 bases respectively, with 8 bases between them. CDR3 size: 13 residues. Germline CDR1 is SGHAT and CDR2 is FQNNGV. The CDR3 region is CASSFSDHQPQHF. The CDR3, as DNA: TGTGCCAGCAGCTTTTCTGACCATCAGCCCCAGCATTTT. The variable domain in full, completed from reference TRBV11-2 and TRBJ1-5, reads EAGVAQSPRYKIIEKRQSVAFWCNPISGHATLYWYQQILGQGPKLLIQFQNNGVVDDSQLPKDRFSAERLKGVDSTLKIQPAKLEDSAVYLCASSFSDHQPQHFGDGTRLSIL.